This T cell receptor (beta chain) was documented in a study of cytomegalovirus exposure and HLA in healthy donors. Study-wide findings and caveats: In a later analysis, specific HLA alleles were associated with 15,000 to 20,000 TCR beta sequences at a 0.05 false discovery rate. What was likely a sequencing artifact was a cluster of highly shared sequence variants. Further analysis was carried out later, and it showed several of the most significant clusters appearing linked to common viral pathogens.

The PCR contained 60 Vbeta and 13 Jbeta primers. TCRdb's copy holds only in-frame clones and misses some; the assay was immunoSEQ multiplex PCR. Of about 200,000 clones in the sample, roughly 80% were seen once. The CDR3 is 14 residues long. J gave up 6 bases and V 8 bases, and 10 bases lay outside the gene matches. Germline loops: CDR1 SEHNR, CDR2 FQNEAQ (reference sequence). A word on this clone: The target antigen is unknown.

All donors participated as healthy donors of bone marrow. The V and J genes are TRBV7-9 and TRBJ2-1, with 7 positions matching TRBD2. Sequences were obtained from PBMCs. The origin of this receptor is a man aged 40-49 years in good health and CMV-seropositive. The DNA for the CDR3 is TGTGCCAGCGGCGGACTAGGATTCTCCAATGAGCAGTTCTTC. Translating gives CASGGLGFSNEQFF.